This entry lists 27 T cell receptor beta chains sequenced from one sample in a study of T-cell reconstitution after alpha-beta-depleted transplantation in children. Molecular barcoding with unique molecular identifiers was used for the TCRbeta library. TCRdb reanalysed the PCR reads using MiXCR and keeps one entry per CDR3 protein. The sample shows about 980,000 distinct CDR3 sequences, roughly 29% of them seen only once. The input for sequencing was PBMCs, mostly from graft donor cells, taken 360 days after TCRalphabeta/CD19-depleted stem cell transplant. These receptors all stem from a boy under three years old who had a stem cell transplant for SCID, so the T cells may come from the graft donor.

This clonotype has at least ten counts. In DNA, the CDR3 is TGTGCCAGCAGGGGACTAGGAGAGACCCAGTACTTC. This translates into CASRGLGETQYF. The V and J genes are TRBV6-5 and TRBJ2-5; 8 bases are shared with TRBD2. Per the germline V gene, CDR1 is MNHEY and CDR2 is SVGAGI. The ends lost 6 bases at V and 4 bases at J; junction bases unmatched: 1. This CDR3 is 12 amino acids long.

This clonotype was found a few times. This sequence joins TRBV6-5 and TRBJ2-5, with 9 bases matching TRBD1. This CDR3 region has 16 residues. Trimming took 4 bases from V and 6 from J; bases not matched to a gene: 12. Germline loops: CDR1 MNHEY, CDR2 SVGAGI. Written as DNA, the CDR3 is TGTGCCAGCAGTTCCTCCGCAACAGGGGGCTCCAAGACCCAGTACTTC. This encodes CASSSSATGGSKTQYF.

This clonotype was seen repeatedly, ten times or more. This rearrangement joins TRBV7-3 to TRBJ2-1; the D gene could be TRBD1 or TRBD2 (5 bases each). Germline assignment: CDR1 SGHTA and CDR2 FQGTGA. Between the trimmed V and J ends, which lost 2 bases and 4 bases, there was a span of 12 bases. The length of the CDR3 is 15 residues. CDR3 residues: CASSLEGKLYNEQFF. CDR3 DNA sequence: TGTGCCAGCAGCTTAGAGGGGAAATTATACAATGAGCAGTTCTTC.

A few counts support this clonotype. V usage is TRBV2 and J usage is TRBJ2-5; D gene ambiguous. The CDR3 loop spans 11 amino acids. Germline CDR1 reads SNHLY; CDR2 reads FYNNEI. Trimming removed 8 bases at V and 9 bases at J, with 13 bases between. DNA for the CDR3: TGTGCCAGCGGGGTCATACAGTCCCAGTACTTC. The encoded protein is CASGVIQSQYF.

This clonotype was detected a few times. The chain joins TRBV20-1 to TRBJ2-3, with D maybe TRBD1 (5 bases). The germline gives CDR1 DFQATT, CDR2 SNEGSKA (reference sequence). V gave up 0 bases and J gave up 5 bases, with 15 bases separating them. The CDR3 sequence is 15 residues long. This chain's CDR3 is CSARESGRAGDTQYF. As DNA, the CDR3 is TGCAGTGCTAGAGAATCCGGCAGGGCCGGAGATACGCAGTATTTT.

The chain couples TRBV5-1 to TRBJ2-3; 10 bases are shared with TRBD1. The CDR3 runs to 17 residues. Unmatched junction bases numbered 10, after V lost 3 bases and J lost 3 bases. Germline values: CDR1 SGHRS, CDR2 YFSETQ. CDR3 DNA: TGCGCCAGCAGCTCCGGGACAGGGGAGATGAGAACAGATACGCAGTATTTT. This sequence encodes CASSSGTGEMRTDTQYF.

The gene calls are TRBV5-1 and TRBJ1-4; D may be TRBD1 (5 bases). The CDR3 runs to 14 residues. Looked up from germline, CDR1 is SGHRS and CDR2 is YFSETQ. Trimming removed 5 bases at V and 5 bases at J, with 13 bases between. The CDR3 nucleotides are TGCGCCAGCAGGCGGGAGGGGATCAATGAAAAACTGTTTTTT. Its protein is CASRREGINEKLFF.

This chain links TRBV6-2 or TRBV6-3 with TRBJ2-1; TRBD1 aligns across 9 bases. CDR3 length equals 12 residues. Per the germline V gene, CDR1 is MNHEY and CDR2 is SVGEGT. V lost 6 bases to trimming and J lost 12 bases; unmatched junction nucleotides: 6. The CDR3 sequence: CASRLQGARQFF. The CDR3 DNA is TGTGCCAGCAGGCTACAGGGGGCGCGGCAGTTCTTC.

This clonotype was detected only a few times. This chain joins TRBV5-1 and TRBJ2-3; 8 bases line up with TRBD1. Trimming at V came to 3 bases and at J to 3 bases, leaving 3 bases not matched to a gene. Germline V gene lookup returns CDR1 SGHRS and CDR2 YFSETQ. This CDR3 contains 14 residues. The CDR3 loop reads CASSSDRATDTQYF. The CDR3 nucleotides read TGCGCCAGCAGCTCGGACAGGGCTACAGATACGCAGTATTTT.

This chain uses TRBV5-1 with TRBJ2-3, with TRBD1 identical over 9 bases. Germline V gene lookup returns CDR1 SGHRS and CDR2 YFSETQ. The CDR3 loop spans 15 amino acids. Germline trimming cut 6 bases from V and 3 bases from J; bases unmatched to any gene: 8. Written as DNA, the CDR3 is TGCGCCAGCACCACGAGGGGGACAGGGACAGATACGCAGTATTTT. Translated, it gives CASTTRGTGTDTQYF.

This sequence joins TRBV12-3 or TRBV12-4 and TRBJ2-2, with unresolved D. V gave up 7 bases and J gave up 4 bases, with 13 bases separating them. The length of the CDR3 is 14 residues. CDR3 sequence: CASTNPWSTGELFF. CDR3 sequence (DNA): TGTGCCAGCACCAATCCCTGGAGCACCGGGGAGCTGTTTTTT.

This clonotype was seen a few times. The J gene is TRBJ2-5, the V gene TRBV29-1; 8 positions agree with TRBD2. The CDR3 covers 15 residues. V lost 6 bases and J lost 3; bases outside the gene matches: 12. Germline CDR1 SQVTM, CDR2 ANQGSEA. CDR3 nucleotide sequence: TGCAGCGTCCACAAAGTACGCGGGGGGAAAGAGACCCAGTACTTC. Its protein product is CSVHKVRGGKETQYF.

This clonotype turned up a few times. The chain uses TRBV6-5 and TRBJ2-2, with 7 bases lining up with TRBD1. With 0 bases clipped from V and 8 bases from J, the junction kept 3 bases outside the gene matches. The CDR3 runs to 14 residues. Germline V lookup: CDR1 MNHEY, CDR2 SVGAGI. The CDR3 spells CASSYSTGLGELFF. The CDR3 DNA is TGTGCCAGCAGTTACTCGACAGGGTTAGGGGAGCTGTTTTTT.

The chain joins TRBV9 to TRBJ2-2, with 9 bases that match TRBD1. Germline V gene sequence: CDR1 SGDLS, CDR2 YYNGEE. The CDR3 covers 15 residues. V lost 4 bases and J lost 5; bases outside the gene matches: 6. CDR3 in DNA: TGTGCCAGCAGCCAAAGACAGGGGGGGACCGGGGAGCTGTTTTTT. Its protein product is CASSQRQGGTGELFF.

This chain links TRBV29-1 with TRBJ1-5, with D tentatively TRBD1 (6 bases). V lost 5 bases, J lost 7 bases, and 15 bases lay in between. Germline CDR1 is SQVTM and CDR2 is ANQGSEA. CDR3 length: 13 residues. The CDR3, as DNA: TGCAGCGTTTATGCAGGGCAGGGGCAGCCCCAGCATTTT. This gives the protein CSVYAGQGQPQHF.

This clonotype was detected many times. V and J are TRBV11-1 and TRBJ2-1, with 7 positions matching TRBD1. This CDR3 is built from 15 residues. CDR1 is SGHAT, CDR2 FQDESV, per germline (reference sequence). J lost 3 bases, V lost 4 bases, and 6 bases had no gene match. The CDR3 bases are TGTGCCAGCAGCTCCGGACAGGCAAGCTACAATGAGCAGTTCTTC. Translation gives CASSSGQASYNEQFF.

This clonotype was found a few times. The rearrangement joins TRBV18 to TRBJ1-5, with D perhaps matching TRBD1 (6 bases). Germline CDR1 and CDR2: KGHSH and LQKENI. V lost 2 bases and J 1 base, leaving 6 bases between the germline ends. The CDR3 extends over 14 amino acids. This CDR3 is CASSPDRSNQPQHF. CDR3 DNA sequence: TGTGCCAGCTCACCAGACAGGAGCAATCAGCCCCAGCATTTT. Drawing the rest from reference TRBV18 and TRBJ1-5, the complete variable domain is NAGVMQNPRHLVRRRGQEARLRCSPMKGHSHVYWYRQLPEEGLKFMVYLQKENIIDESGMPKERFSAEFPKEGPSILRIQQVVRGDSAAYFCASSPDRSNQPQHFGDGTRLSIL.

As for this clonotype: A much bigger clone sits one base away, suggesting this may be a read error. The chain recombines TRBV11-2 with TRBJ1-1; D uncertain. CDR1 is SGHAT, CDR2 FQNNGV, per germline. The CDR3 consists of 14 residues. The CDR3 nucleotides read TGTGCCAGCGGCTTACGGGGTCCGAACACTGAAGCTTTCTTT. Its protein is CASGLRGPNTEAFF.

This clonotype was found many times. CDR3 loop: CSVESGNTEAFF. The CDR3, as DNA: TGCAGCGTTGAATCGGGGAACACTGAAGCTTTCTTT. The chain uses TRBV29-1 and TRBJ1-1; D is ambiguous. V lost 2 bases and J 1 base, leaving 5 bases between the germline ends. The CDR3 is 12 residues long. CDR1 SQVTM and CDR2 ANQGSEA come from the germline V gene. Variable domain in full (rest from reference TRBV29-1 and TRBJ1-1): SAVISQKPSRDICQRGTSLTIQCQVDSQVTMMFWYRQQPGQSLTLIATANQGSEATYESGFVIDKFPISRPNLTFSTLTVSNMSPEDSSIYLCSVESGNTEAFFGQGTRLTVV.

This clonotype has a handful of counts. The chain uses TRBV7-9 and TRBJ2-3; tentatively, D is TRBD1 or TRBD2 (5 bases each). V lost 5 bases, J lost 1 base, and 10 bases lay in between. Germline V gene sequence: CDR1 SEHNR, CDR2 FQNEAQ (reference sequence). CDR3 length equals 14 residues. CDR3: CASSTGDGTDTQYF. The CDR3 bases are TGTGCCAGCAGCACTGGGGACGGCACAGATACGCAGTATTTT.

Concerning this clonotype: This CDR3 is missing its conserved last phenylalanine or tryptophan, likely due to a read error. This chain links TRBV6-2 or TRBV6-3 with TRBJ1-5, with a possible D match to TRBD1 (6 bases). The CDR3 covers 13 residues. V was trimmed by 6 bases and J by 6 bases, leaving 12 bases between them. Germline CDR1 MNHEY, CDR2 SVGEGT. The CDR3 region has the DNA TGTGCCAGCAGCGGGACACGACTTCAGCCCCAGCATTTA. This sequence encodes CASSGTRLQPQHL.

The chain joins TRBV20-1 to TRBJ2-3, with 9 positions matching TRBD2. Unmatched junction bases numbered 7, after V lost 1 base and J lost 5 bases. CDR3 length equals 15 residues. Germline assignment: CDR1 DFQATT and CDR2 SNEGSKA (reference sequence). The CDR3 spells CSARVLRGGGDTQYF. The CDR3 DNA follows: TGCAGTGCTAGAGTCTTGCGGGGGGGCGGAGATACGCAGTATTTT.

The chain recombines TRBV5-1 with TRBJ1-5; TRBD1 agrees at 7 bases. The CDR3 is 15 residues long. The V and J ends lost 4 bases and 1 base, in that order; junction bases with no gene match: 5. The germline CDR1 and CDR2 sequences are SGHRS and YFSETQ. This CDR3 reads CASSQGDPSNQPQHF. The CDR3 nucleotides read TGCGCCAGCAGCCAGGGGGATCCGAGCAATCAGCCCCAGCATTTT.

In its sample, this clonotype was seen a few times. The chain couples TRBV13 to TRBJ2-7, with 10 bases that match TRBD2. Germline V gene sequence: CDR1 PRHDT, CDR2 FYEKMQ (reference sequence). The CDR3 totals 17 residues. Unmatched junction bases numbered 11, after V lost 3 bases and J lost 3 bases. CDR3 region: CASSFRALAGGHYEQYF. CDR3 coding DNA: TGTGCCAGCAGCTTTAGGGCCTTAGCGGGGGGCCACTACGAGCAGTACTTC.

This sequence joins TRBV7-9 and TRBJ2-5; D uncertain. V was pared by 3 bases and J by 2 bases, with 7 bases between. Germline CDR1 reads SEHNR; CDR2 reads FQNEAQ (reference sequence). The length of the CDR3 is 13 residues. CDR3 nucleotides: TGTGCCAGCAGCTTTCAGGTGCAAGAGACCCAGTACTTC. Translated, it gives CASSFQVQETQYF.

This clonotype was seen a handful of times. This chain connects TRBV12-3 or TRBV12-4 to TRBJ2-4; D is possibly TRBD1 or TRBD2 (5 bases each). The CDR3 runs 16 residues. The germline V and J ends were trimmed by 4 bases and 0 bases, with 13 bases remaining between them. The CDR3 DNA follows: TGTGCCAGCAGTTGGGAAGGGACCTTAGCCAAAAACATTCAGTACTTC. This gives the protein CASSWEGTLAKNIQYF.

This clonotype was counted between two and nine times. The chain carries TRBV2 and TRBJ2-5; the D is unclear. The length of the CDR3 is 13 residues. Per germline, CDR1 SNHLY and CDR2 FYNNEI. V lost 8 bases and J lost 4, with 14 bases in between. The CDR3 DNA sequence: TGTGCCAGCCTACATGATCCGGGAGAGACCCAGTACTTC. Translated: CASLHDPGETQYF.